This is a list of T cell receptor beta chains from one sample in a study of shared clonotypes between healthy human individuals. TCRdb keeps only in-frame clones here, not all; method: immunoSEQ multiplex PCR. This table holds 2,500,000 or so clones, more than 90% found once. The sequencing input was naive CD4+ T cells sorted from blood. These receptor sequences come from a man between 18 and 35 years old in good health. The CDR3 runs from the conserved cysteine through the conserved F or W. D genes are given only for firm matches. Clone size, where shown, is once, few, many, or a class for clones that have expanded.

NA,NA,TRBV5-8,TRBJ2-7,CASSLAWAPAYEQYF,TGTGCCAGCAGCCTTGCTTGGGCGCCAGCCTACGAGCAGTACTTC
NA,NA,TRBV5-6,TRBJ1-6,CASALYNSPLHF,TGTGCCAGCGCCCTCTATAATTCACCCCTCCACTTT
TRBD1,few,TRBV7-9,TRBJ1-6,CASSQGGGARNSPLHF,TGTGCCAGCAGCCAAGGAGGGGGCGCGCGTAATTCACCCCTCCACTTT
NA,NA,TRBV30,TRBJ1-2,CAWSQDRLSNYGYTF,TGTGCCTGGAGTCAAGACAGACTTTCTAACTATGGCTACACCTTC
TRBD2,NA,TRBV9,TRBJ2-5,CASSNLAGGETQYF,TGTGCCAGCTCGAACCTAGCGGGAGGCGAGACCCAGTACTTC
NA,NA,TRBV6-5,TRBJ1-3,CASSYLAGGNTIYF,TGTGCCAGCAGTTACCTCGCCGGTGGAAACACCATATATTTT
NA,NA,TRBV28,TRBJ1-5,CASILTWDQPQHF,TGTGCCAGCATCCTCACCTGGGATCAGCCCCAGCATTTT
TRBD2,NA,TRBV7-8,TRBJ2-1,CASSFTSGASSYNEQFF,TGTGCCAGCAGCTTCACTAGCGGCGCCAGCTCCTACAATGAGCAGTTCTTC
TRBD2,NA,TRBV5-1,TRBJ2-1,CASSLRPSGRAVDEQFF,TGCGCCAGCAGCTTGCGGCCTAGCGGGAGGGCCGTCGATGAGCAGTTCTTC
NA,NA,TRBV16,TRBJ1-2,CASSQSAGPYGYTF,TGTGCCAGCAGCCAATCGGCAGGCCCGTATGGCTACACCTTC
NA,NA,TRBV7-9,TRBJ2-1,CASSLAVSSYNEQFF,TGTGCCAGCAGCTTAGCGGTCAGCTCCTACAATGAGCAGTTCTTC
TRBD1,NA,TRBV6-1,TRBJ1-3,CASSLTGVGNTIYF,TGTGCCAGCAGCCTTACAGGGGTGGGAAACACCATATATTTT
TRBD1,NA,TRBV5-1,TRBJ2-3,CASSFLLYRDRGGTDTQYF,TGCGCCAGCAGCTTTCTTTTGTACCGGGACAGGGGAGGGACAGATACGCAGTATTTT
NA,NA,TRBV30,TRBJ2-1,CAWTTGPGLSQFF,TGTGCCTGGACCACCGGACCAGGCCTGTCCCAGTTCTTC
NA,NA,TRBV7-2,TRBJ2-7,CASSLAGRASYEQYF,TGTGCCAGCAGCTTAGCGGGTAGGGCATCCTACGAGCAGTACTTC
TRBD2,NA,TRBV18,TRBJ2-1,CASSPLAGVNNEQFF,TGTGCCAGCTCACCGCTAGCGGGAGTTAACAATGAGCAGTTCTTC
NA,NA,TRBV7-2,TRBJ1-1,CASSPKGRGTEAFF,TGTGCCAGCAGCCCGAAAGGACGTGGGACTGAAGCTTTCTTT
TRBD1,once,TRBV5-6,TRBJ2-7,CASSYLTGPLDEQYF,TGTGCCAGCAGCTACTTGACAGGGCCGTTGGACGAGCAGTACTTC
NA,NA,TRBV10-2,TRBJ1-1,CASALRQREAFF,TGCGCCAGCGCTCTCCGACAGCGTGAAGCTTTCTTT
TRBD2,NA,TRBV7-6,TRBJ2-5,CASSLGGLARQETQYF,TGTGCCAGCAGCTTAGGAGGACTAGCACGCCAAGAGACCCAGTACTTC
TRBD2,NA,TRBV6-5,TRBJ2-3,CASSTWTSGTDTQYF,TGTGCCAGCAGCACCTGGACTAGCGGCACAGATACGCAGTATTTT
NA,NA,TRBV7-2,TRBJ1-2,CASSLIRPNNNYGYTF,TGTGCCAGCAGCTTAATAAGACCGAATAATAACTATGGCTACACCTTC
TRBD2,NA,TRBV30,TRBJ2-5,CAWGLGTSVETQYF,TGTGCCTGGGGACTGGGGACTAGCGTAGAGACCCAGTACTTC
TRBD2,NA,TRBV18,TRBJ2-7,CASSPLAGIISYEQYF,TGTGCCAGCTCACCGCTAGCGGGAATTATATCCTACGAGCAGTACTTC
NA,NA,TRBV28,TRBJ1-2,CAAQADTGISRYTF,TGTGCCGCACAAGCGGATACGGGTATCTCGCGCTACACCTTC
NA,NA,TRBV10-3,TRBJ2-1,CAIRIPTYNEQFF,TGTGCCATCAGGATTCCCACCTACAATGAGCAGTTCTTC
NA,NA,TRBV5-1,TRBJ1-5,CASSQEGRRNQPQHF,TGCGCCAGCAGCCAGGAGGGCAGGCGGAATCAGCCCCAGCATTTT
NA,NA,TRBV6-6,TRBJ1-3,CASTEPRLSGNTIYF,TGTGCCAGCACCGAACCGCGACTCTCTGGAAACACCATATATTTT
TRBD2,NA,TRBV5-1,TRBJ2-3,CASSGWTALGGARTDTQYF,TGCGCCAGCAGCGGGTGGACCGCTCTCGGGGGGGCGCGCACAGATACGCAGTATTTT